These 12 T cell receptor beta chains share one sample of origin, sequenced in a study of blood T cell repertoires in COVID-19 (dated by TCRdb to about 2020). Libraries were prepared through the immunoSEQ multiplex PCR assay. The source is immuneACCESS, and TCRdb retained only in-frame sequences with V and J called. Part of the clones is not carried over; for the studies checked, unresolved V genes explain less than half of this, and the remainder is unexplained. For this sample there are a few hundred thousand clones; around 83% appear just once. The ten largest account for roughly a tenth of the sample. The specimen was peripheral blood. These receptors came from a man aged 50 to 60 with active or convalescent COVID-19.

This clone was detected once. This chain connects TRBV5-5 to TRBJ2-7; 10 bases match TRBD2. This CDR3 region has 15 residues. V was pared by 4 bases and J by 6 bases, with 10 bases of the junction left unmatched. Germline V gives CDR1 SGHKS, CDR2 YYEKEE (reference sequence). In DNA, the CDR3 is TGTGCCAGCAGCCCCAGAGCTAGCGGGAGATTCGAGCAGTACTTC. Translated: CASSPRASGRFEQYF.

This chain joins TRBV25-1 and TRBJ1-2, with D unresolved. The CDR3 covers 13 residues. Germline V gives CDR1 MGHDK, CDR2 SYGVNS. Trimming took 3 bases from V and 3 from J, leaving 8 bases between them. CDR3 bases: TGTGCCAGCAGTGATGGCACGTACTATGGCTACACCTTC. Translating it yields CASSDGTYYGYTF.

V gene TRBV20-1 combines with J gene TRBJ1-3; D is unclear. Germline CDR1 DFQATT, CDR2 SNEGSKA (reference sequence). Between the trimmed V and J ends, which lost 5 bases and 12 bases, there was a span of 14 bases. CDR3 length: 11 amino acids. CDR3 sequence: CSALGRIGIYF. In nucleotides, the CDR3 is TGCAGTGCTTTGGGCCGTATAGGCATATATTTT.

The chain recombines TRBV23-1 with TRBJ1-1, with D perhaps matching TRBD1 (5 bases). TRBV23-1 is labeled an ORF, and its function is uncertain. The CDR3 is 15 residues long. V was trimmed by 0 bases and J by 1 base, leaving 9 bases between them. Here the CDR3 reads CASSQSGRRNTEAFF. CDR3 DNA: TGCGCCAGCAGTCAATCGGGGCGGCGGAACACTGAAGCTTTCTTT.

This clone was found a few times. The identical CDR3 is also encoded by other nucleotide sequences in the sample. This chain links TRBV9 with TRBJ2-2; D is possibly TRBD2 (6 bases). Per the germline V gene, CDR1 is SGDLS and CDR2 is YYNGEE. Trimming shortened V by 2 bases and J by 7 bases, and 9 bases separated the two germline ends. CDR3 length: 13 amino acids. This CDR3 is CASSVTSSGELFF. CDR3 in DNA: TGTGCCAGCAGCGTGACTAGTAGCGGGGAGCTGTTTTTT.

The chain has TRBV7-2 and TRBJ2-1, with D tentatively TRBD1 (5 bases). The V end was cut by 2 bases, the J end by 4 bases, with 12 bases between. This CDR3 spans 15 amino acids. CDR1 is SGHTA, CDR2 FQGNSA, per germline. Here the CDR3 DNA reads TGTGCCAGCAGCTTAAGCCAGGGATCGTACAATGAGCAGTTCTTC. Protein: CASSLSQGSYNEQFF.

V is TRBV2 and J is TRBJ1-2; TRBD1 matches at 7 bases. V was clipped by 6 bases and J by 4 bases; unmatched bases: 11. Germline CDR1 SNHLY, CDR2 FYNNEI. The CDR3 covers 15 residues. The CDR3 coding sequence is TGTGCCAGCAGAGATACAGGGGCGACATCCTATGGCTACACCTTC. Amino acid sequence: CASRDTGATSYGYTF.

V is TRBV28 and J is TRBJ1-6, with a weak D call TRBD1 (5 bases). CDR1 is MDHEN and CDR2 is SYDVKM in the germline V gene. This CDR3 is built from 14 residues. Trimming removed 3 bases from V and 8 bases from J, with 11 bases in between. CDR3 bases: TGTGCCAGCAGTTTTGCGGACACCTATTCACCCCTCCACTTT. Amino acid sequence: CASSFADTYSPLHF. The variable domain in full, with the rest retrieved from reference TRBV28 and TRBJ1-6, is DVKVTQSSRYLVKRTGEKVFLECVQDMDHENMFWYRQDPGLGLRLIYFSYDVKMKEKGDIPEGYSVSREKKERFSLILESASTNQTSMYLCASSFADTYSPLHFGNGTRLTVT.

The J gene is TRBJ1-3, the V gene TRBV5-6; D unresolved. V was clipped by 4 bases and J by 4 bases, with 12 bases between them. Germline CDR1 and CDR2: SGHDT and YYEEEE. The CDR3 covers 14 residues. The CDR3, as DNA: TGTGCCAGCAGCCCGATCGGGTTAGGAAACACCATATATTTT. This translates into CASSPIGLGNTIYF.

The chain recombines TRBV2 with TRBJ1-3; D ambiguous. V lost 5 bases and J 0 bases, leaving 5 bases between the germline ends. Germline CDR1 and CDR2: SNHLY and FYNNEI. The CDR3 loop spans 13 amino acids. The CDR3: CASSTDSGNTIYF. In DNA form, the CDR3 reads TGTGCCAGCAGTACAGACTCTGGAAACACCATATATTTT.

This clone has a count of ten or more. The rearrangement links TRBV7-9 to TRBJ2-2; 7 bases fit TRBD1. CDR1 and CDR2 from the germline V gene are SEHNR and FQNEAQ (reference sequence). This CDR3 region has 13 residues. V was pared by 3 bases and J by 6 bases, with 1 base of the junction left unmatched. The chain's CDR3 is CASSFTGAGELFF. CDR3 bases: TGTGCCAGCAGCTTCACAGGGGCCGGGGAGCTGTTTTTT.

The V call is TRBV15, the J call TRBJ2-1; 9 bases agree with TRBD1. The V and J ends lost 8 bases and 9 bases, in that order; junction bases with no gene match: 11. Germline CDR1 LNHNV, CDR2 YYDKDF (reference sequence). The CDR3 runs to 14 residues. The chain's CDR3 is CATQMYRGLGEQFF. As DNA, the CDR3 is TGTGCCACCCAGATGTACAGGGGGCTTGGTGAGCAGTTCTTC.